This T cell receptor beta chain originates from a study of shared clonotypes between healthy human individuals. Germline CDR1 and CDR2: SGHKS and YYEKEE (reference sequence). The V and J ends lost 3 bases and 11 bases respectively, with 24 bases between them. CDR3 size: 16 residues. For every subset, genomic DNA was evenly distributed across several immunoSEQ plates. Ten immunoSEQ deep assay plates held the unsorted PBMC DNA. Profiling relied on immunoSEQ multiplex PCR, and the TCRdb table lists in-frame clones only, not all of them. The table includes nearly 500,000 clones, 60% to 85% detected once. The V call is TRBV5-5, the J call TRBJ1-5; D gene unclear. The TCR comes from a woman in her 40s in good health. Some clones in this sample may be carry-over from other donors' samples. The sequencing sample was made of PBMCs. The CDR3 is CASSSAVRPPERAQHF. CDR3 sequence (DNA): TGTGCCAGCAGCTCGGCGGTGAGGCCGCCGGAACGGGCCCAGCATTTT.